What follows is one T cell receptor (beta chain) and its context. This clone was seen once. Its antigen is not yet known. The record has no base qualities; no much larger clone is one base away. The sample originates from a study of cytomegalovirus exposure and HLA in healthy donors (dated by TCRdb to between 2016 and 2019). Background on the whole study: In an earlier analysis of roughly 590 of the donors, 276 Gb of sequence data and approximately 100 million unique TCR beta sequences from 180 million or so T cells were reported. Roughly 300 gigabases of sequencing data and around 80 million unique TCR sequences made up an early release that covered 500 to 650 HLA-typed donors. Of the 350 to 450 genotyped donors, approximately 83% fell in the genetic ancestry cluster associated with self-reported Caucasian donors. The study aimed to test whether signatures of past pathogen exposure could be identified by cataloging public T cell receptors. The study used immunosequencing to profile the T cell repertoires of 600 to 850 subjects and linked those repertoires to cytomegalovirus serostatus. Besides the first cohort of around 670 subjects, a separate validation cohort made up of 90 to 150 different subjects was used. The study combined high-throughput TCR immunosequencing, statistical association of individual TCRs with disease status, and machine learning to predict cytomegalovirus infection status. In a later analysis, previously published TCR beta repertoires from several hundred donors were re-analyzed and high-resolution HLA genotyping was added so that TCR occurrence patterns could be studied. The later analysis used no new phenotypic data to find candidate immune exposures, relying instead on TCR beta sequences and their occurrence across donors. In an earlier analysis of 587 of the donors, high-throughput TCR beta sequencing was used to judge whether each TCR beta V gene segment behaved as functional or pseudogenic. Donor age, sex, ethnicity and CMV serostatus were collected together with the repertoire data. A later genetic analysis took genome-wide SNP genotypes for about 65% of the roughly 670 donors and used that subset as a discovery cohort. All discovery cohort repertoires had been generated on a single sequencing platform. HLA typing included class I and class II loci at four-digit resolution. Typing coverage varied by locus: roughly 629-630 donors for A, B, C, DRB1 and DQB1; roughly 500 for DQA1; 600 to 610 for DPA1; under 490 for DPB1. Roughly 5 DR-DQ haplotypes were treated as single units for association and clustering because of strong linkage in the cohort. Among under 450 genotyped donors of the cohort, an average of approximately 240,000 unique TCR beta nucleotide sequences were sequenced per donor, roughly 18% of them non-productive.

The cohort comprised some 730 healthy bone marrow donors. All cohort members were sampled while nominally healthy, although unrecorded immune exposures were likely present. The donor was CMV seropositive and belonged to the group of 250 to 300 seropositive cohort members. Each donor provided a peripheral blood sample, and peripheral blood mononuclear cells were used for TCR beta sequencing. Genomic DNA was extracted from the blood cell samples with the Qiagen DNeasy Blood Extraction Kit. V sheds 6 bases and J sheds 6 bases, leaving 9 bases between their ends. From a lookup of the germline V gene, CDR1 and CDR2 are MNHNS and SASEGT. The CDR3 sequence holds 11 residues, the cysteine and phenylalanine included. The kept DNA is CDR3 alone, 33 bases in frame from the first base. The method behind the library was the immunoSEQ multiplex PCR assay. The multiplex PCR relied on a mix of 60 forward primers for TCR Vbeta segments and 13 reverse primers for TCR Jbeta segments. A multiplex PCR assay on genomic DNA amplified the CDR3 region of rearranged TCR beta genes. Amplified TCR beta libraries were sequenced as 87-base-pair reads on the Illumina HiSeq System. Turning to the authors' computational methods: A later analysis counted about 76 million unique TCR beta chains across the 650 to 700 repertoires, and some 12 million of these chains were shared by at least two donors. Raw reads were error-corrected and collapsed into unique sequences by a nearest-neighbor algorithm in which closely related sequences were merged to remove PCR and sequencing errors. V, D and J gene segments were assigned by aligning CDR3 sequences to IMGT reference sequences. For a sequence to be retained, a match of at least six nucleotides to both a V gene segment and a J gene segment was required. Rearrangements were called productive when the CDR3 lacked stop codons and stayed in frame with V and J; all others were non-productive. Following IMGT convention, CDR3 was defined as the stretch from the second conserved V-encoded cysteine up to the conserved J-encoded phenylalanine. The earlier analysis of roughly 590 of the donors excluded sequences that lacked an unambiguous match to a single V gene segment. An earlier analysis of a few hundred of the donors classified V segments as functional when productive rearrangements were above 56.7% and as segregating when the standard deviation between donors was above 5%. A statistical classification framework was developed to diagnose cytomegalovirus status using the catalog of TCR beta chain sequences. V and J gene assignment, in a later analysis, came from comparing TCR nucleotide sequences with IMGT/GENE-DB human TR gene sequences. Using the TCRdist pipeline, a later analysis assigned CDR3 sequences along with most-parsimonious VDJ recombination scenarios. In a later analysis, every TCR beta chain was defined by the combination of its CDR3 amino acid sequence and its V-gene family, and reads without a unique V-gene family were dropped. In a later analysis, fewer than 600 highly shared, low-generation-probability nucleotide sequences were removed to address suspected cross-contamination and a sequencing artifact. A later analysis calculated a clonal expansion index for each public chain from normalized within-repertoire ranks of inferred template counts. In a later analysis, generation probabilities were computed with a VDJ recombination model fitted to out-of-frame rearrangements, and the resulting probabilities were checked against IGoR. In a later analysis, hypergeometric tests were used to score TCR-TCR, TCR-HLA and TCR-CMV co-occurrence, with a repertoire-size bias correction applied to TCR pairs. A later analysis estimated false discovery rates by permuting HLA or CMV assignments 20 times. In a later analysis, co-occurring TCRs were grouped using DBSCAN, and TCRdist sequence similarity was added for clustering within HLA-allele-positive subsets. Repertoires with fewer than 30,000 or more than 120,000 public chains were left out of co-occurrence clustering, as were five repertoires with anomalous nucleotide sharing. Held by TCRdb, this immuneACCESS table contains in-frame sequences only and omits some clones. Under half of the omission traces to an unresolved V gene where checked; the cause of the rest is unknown. V, J and clone size are those of that table, while D and trimming were read from the DNA. For this sample the table gives approximately 190,000 clones, of which more than 80% were detected only once. The ten largest clonotypes hold around 3% of the sample.

Study-level results and caveats: A cluster of highly shared sequence variants was judged likely to be a technical artifact of the sequencing pipeline. In vitro tests confirmed that three of the cytomegalovirus-associated TCR beta chains recognize cytomegalovirus antigens. This cohort had only TCR beta chains sequenced, and the lack of alpha or paired-chain data limited which features could be detected. Some IMGT-functional V segments, including TRBV6-2 and TRBV6-3, could not be told apart with the 87-base-pair reads, so those segments were excluded. In both the original and validation cohorts, the classifier was reported to diagnose cytomegalovirus status with high specificity and sensitivity. Linkage disequilibrium might explain the correlated functional status among segregating V segments, but an unknown experimental factor could not be ruled out. The study gave a list of 150 to 200 TCR beta chains associated with cytomegalovirus. The authors suggested that the approach could potentially be generalized to other disease states and immunological phenotypes. Because HLA typing was missing for some donors at each locus, association tests included only the typed subset. Compared with equally common non-associated chains, HLA-associated TCR beta chains in a later analysis were more clonally expanded and had lower generation probabilities. The presence/absence analyses assumed that sequencing depth was roughly uniform across donors, and that assumption may not be true. Because counts were too low, around 18 rarely observed V segments, including chromosome 9 orphons, were left out of the earlier analysis of some 600 of the donors. When HLA alleles, especially DR and DQ, strongly co-occurred, TCR associations were difficult to assign to individual alleles. In an earlier analysis of 587 of the donors, most TCR beta V segments appeared in productive rearrangements about 87% or about 30% of the time, broadly matching IMGT annotations. In a later genetic analysis, fewer N-insertions in productive TCRs were reported among donors in an Asian-associated ancestry cluster than the roughly 640-donor mean. Specific HLA alleles were associated with roughly 17,000 TCR beta sequences at a false discovery rate of 0.05 in a later analysis. A later analysis found that TCR association rates varied across HLA loci, with DRB1 alleles showing the most associated TCRs and HLA-C alleles the fewest. Most TCR sequences were seen in very few donors, while some public TCRs were found in many individuals. A later genetic analysis associated a missense DCLRE1C variant with V-gene and J-gene trimming of TCR beta chains, and an independent cohort replicated the association. CMV serostatus was the only immune exposure information available for the cohort. A further reported finding was that TCR beta sequences accurately predicted the HLA-A and HLA-B alleles for most subjects in the first cohort. In a later analysis, several top co-occurrence clusters were reported to appear linked to parvovirus B19, influenza, CMV and Epstein-Barr virus. Most CMV-associated TCR beta chains appeared to be HLA-restricted in a later analysis, and the HLA associations seemed to be driven largely by CMV exposure.

The source of this sequence is a woman aged 45-65 years in good health and CMV-seropositive. The specimen was PBMCs. The sequence is built from TRBV6-1 and TRBJ2-7; no confident D gene assignment can be made. At the DNA level, the sequence is TGTGCCAGCAGCGCTCCAGGCGAGCAGTACTTC. It encodes CASSAPGEQYF.